The 13 T cell receptor beta chains below all came from one sample that was sequenced in a study of T-cell reconstitution after alpha-beta-depleted transplantation in children. As it was prepared, the TCRbeta library received unique molecular identifiers. TCRdb used MiXCR to reprocess the PCR reads, holding one entry per CDR3 protein. In the table there are roughly 420,000 distinct CDR3 sequences, under 20% of which are singletons. The source was PBMCs, mostly from graft donor cells, collected 360 days after TCRalphabeta/CD19-depleted stem cell transplant. All receptors come from a boy in the first two years of life who had a stem cell transplant for Wiskott-Aldrich syndrome, so the T cells may come from the graft donor.

This chain connects TRBV4-3 to TRBJ2-1; 8 nucleotides line up with TRBD1. V lost 1 base to trimming and J lost 3 bases; unmatched junction nucleotides: 2. Germline CDR1 and CDR2: LGHNA and YSLEER. The CDR3 runs to 15 residues. The CDR3 DNA follows: TGCGCCAGCAGCCAAGGGACAGGGCTCTACAATGAGCAGTTCTTC. It is translated as CASSQGTGLYNEQFF.

A few counts support this clonotype. This chain uses TRBV4-3 with TRBJ2-7; D unclear. The CDR3 covers 14 residues. The V end lost 0 bases, the J end lost 9 bases, and 15 bases lay between the germline ends. CDR1 LGHNA and CDR2 YSLEER come from the germline V gene. In DNA, the CDR3 is TGCGCCAGCAGCCAAGAGAGAGGACCTACGGGGCAGTACTTC. Translation: CASSQERGPTGQYF.

V gene TRBV10-3 combines with J gene TRBJ1-1; D remains unclear. V lost 8 bases and J lost 7, with 17 bases in between. Per germline, CDR1 ENHRY and CDR2 SYGVKD. CDR3 length: 13 amino acids. The CDR3 region is CAILGQSEDEAFF. CDR3 coding DNA: TGTGCCATCCTAGGGCAGTCCGAGGATGAAGCTTTCTTT.

The chain combines TRBV9 with TRBJ2-1; tentative D call: TRBD2 (6 bases). V lost 0 bases to trimming and J lost 5 bases, with 9 bases between them. The CDR3 is 14 residues long. Germline CDR1 reads SGDLS; CDR2 reads YYNGEE. Written as DNA, the CDR3 is TGTGCCAGCAGCGTAGCGCTAGCGAACAATGAGCAGTTCTTC. It is translated as CASSVALANNEQFF.

This clonotype came up many times. The chain recombines TRBV6-5 with TRBJ1-1, with D possibly matching TRBD1 (5 bases). Germline values: CDR1 MNHEY, CDR2 SVGAGI. The CDR3 length is 14 residues. V lost 8 bases, J lost 3 bases, and 16 bases lay in between. The CDR3: CASDGPGRDTEAFF. CDR3 nucleotide sequence: TGTGCCAGCGATGGCCCGGGGCGGGACACTGAAGCTTTCTTT.

This clonotype occurred a few times. The chain uses TRBV7-9 and TRBJ2-1; 10 bases map to TRBD2. Trimming cost V 1 base and J 7 bases; bases outside gene matches: 7. The V gene's germline CDR1 is SEHNR and CDR2 FQNEAQ (reference sequence). The CDR3 contains 16 residues. Here the CDR3 DNA reads TGTGCCAGCAGCTTAGTTGCTAGCGGGAGTCGGAATGAGCAGTTCTTC. Protein product: CASSLVASGSRNEQFF.

This clonotype was seen more than once but under ten times. The rearrangement links TRBV28 to TRBJ1-5; D ambiguous. Germline assignment: CDR1 MDHEN and CDR2 SYDVKM. With 7 bases removed from V and 3 bases from J, the gap between germline ends came to 4 bases. The CDR3 has 11 residues. CDR3 coding DNA: TGTGCCAGCAACAACAATCAGCCCCAGCATTTT. Encoded protein: CASNNNQPQHF.

The chain employs TRBV27 and TRBJ2-2, with D perhaps matching TRBD1 (7 bases). Trimming took off 5 bases at V and 8 bases at J, with 15 bases between the two ends. Germline CDR1 is MNHEY and CDR2 is SMNVEV (reference sequence). This CDR3 has 14 residues. The CDR3 nucleotides read TGTGCCAGCAGTCCCCCGACAGGGAGGGGGGAGCTGTTTTTT. Translation gives CASSPPTGRGELFF.

This clonotype has a count of ten or more. The V gene is TRBV5-1, the J gene TRBJ2-7, with 8 bases lining up with TRBD1. Germline V CDR1 and CDR2: SGHRS, YFSETQ. V lost 4 bases to trimming and J lost 5 bases; unmatched junction nucleotides: 8. This CDR3 spans 14 amino acids. The CDR3 nucleotides read TGCGCCAGCAGCGGACAGGGATCCGGGGACGAGCAGTACTTC. Translated: CASSGQGSGDEQYF.

This clonotype was counted between two and nine times. This chain joins TRBV7-9 and TRBJ2-1; no definite D call. Germline loops: CDR1 SEHNR, CDR2 FQNEAQ (reference sequence). This CDR3 has 12 residues. Trimming removed 0 bases from V and 5 bases from J, with 2 bases in between. The CDR3 loop is CASSLANNEQFF. CDR3 DNA: TGTGCCAGCAGCTTAGCGAACAATGAGCAGTTCTTC.

There are a few counts of this clonotype. The DNA of the CDR3 is TGTGCCAGCAGTTTAACGGGGAGTACGGAGCAGTACTTC. Protein sequence: CASSLTGSTEQYF. The rearrangement uses TRBV12-3 or TRBV12-4 and TRBJ2-7; D perhaps matches TRBD2 (5 bases). V lost 2 bases, J lost 7 bases, and 12 bases lay in between. The CDR3 totals 13 residues.

This rearrangement joins TRBV20-1 to TRBJ2-1; 10 bases map to TRBD2. CDR1 DFQATT and CDR2 SNEGSKA come from the germline V gene (reference sequence). The CDR3 sequence is 15 residues long. After removal of 2 bases from V and 3 bases from J, the junction contained 4 bases not matched to a gene. CDR3 sequence (DNA): TGCAGTGCTAGACTTAGCGGGAGGCTCTACAATGAGCAGTTCTTC. Protein product: CSARLSGRLYNEQFF.

The chain has TRBV5-1 and TRBJ2-1; D is possibly TRBD1 or TRBD2 (5 bases each). The V gene lost 3 bases and the J gene lost 6 bases, with 10 bases spanning the gap. Germline V lookup: CDR1 SGHRS, CDR2 YFSETQ. The length of the CDR3 is 13 residues. CDR3 in amino acids: CASSSLGVNEQFF. In DNA form, the CDR3 reads TGCGCCAGCAGCTCACTAGGGGTCAATGAGCAGTTCTTC.